This T cell receptor (beta chain) was observed in a study of blood T cell repertoires in COVID-19. Across the whole study: Italy, Spain and the United States were the sources of the convalescent and acute COVID-19 samples.

Participant ages covered roughly 18 to 90 years across around 25 US areas. Researchers sorted participants into cohorts using their self-reported clinical history. As originally analysed: Scientists estimated how many nucleated cells there were by amplifying reference gene primers. This table comes from immunoSEQ multiplex PCR, and its TCRdb copy is limited to in-frame clones, with some not included. For V, J and clone size, that table is used; D and trimming come from the DNA. The table lists roughly 200,000 clones, over 75% of them singletons, with roughly 8.7% in the top ten. The CDR3 totals 16 residues. V lost 0 bases and J lost 3; bases outside the gene matches: 4. Germline V gene data show CDR1 as MGHRA and CDR2 as YSYEKL.

This TCR was recovered from a man in his forties or fifties who had recovered from COVID-19. J is TRBJ1-5 and V is TRBV4-1, with TRBD1 matching over 8 bases. Sequenced material: PBMCs or T cells enriched from blood (not recorded which). CDR3 sequence (DNA): TGCGCCAGCAGCCAAGAAGCAGGGGGCTACAATCAGCCCCAGCATTTT. Translating it yields CASSQEAGGYNQPQHF.